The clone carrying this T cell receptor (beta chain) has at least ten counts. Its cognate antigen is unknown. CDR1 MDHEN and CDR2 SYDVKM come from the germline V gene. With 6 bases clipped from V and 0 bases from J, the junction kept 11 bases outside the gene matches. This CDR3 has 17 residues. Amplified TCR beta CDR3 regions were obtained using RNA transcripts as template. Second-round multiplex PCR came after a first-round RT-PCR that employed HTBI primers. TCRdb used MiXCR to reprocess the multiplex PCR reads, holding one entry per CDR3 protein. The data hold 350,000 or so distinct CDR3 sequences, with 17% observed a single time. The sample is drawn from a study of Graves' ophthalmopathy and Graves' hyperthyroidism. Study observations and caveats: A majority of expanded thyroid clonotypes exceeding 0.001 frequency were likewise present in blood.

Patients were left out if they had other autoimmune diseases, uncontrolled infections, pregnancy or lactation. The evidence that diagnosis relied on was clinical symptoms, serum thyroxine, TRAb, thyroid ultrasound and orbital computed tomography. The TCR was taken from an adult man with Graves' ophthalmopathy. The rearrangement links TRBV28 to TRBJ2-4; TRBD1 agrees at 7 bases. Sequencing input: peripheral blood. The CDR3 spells CASSSAGTVLAKNIQYF. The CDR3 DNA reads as TGTGCCAGCAGCTCAGCAGGGACAGTACTAGCCAAAAACATTCAGTACTTC.